This is a list of T cell receptor beta chains from one sample in a study of blood T cell repertoires in COVID-19. Sequencing was performed with immunoSEQ multiplex PCR; in TCRdb, only in-frame clones are kept and a portion is missing. The data hold 400,000 or so clones, with about 90% observed a single time. Input material: PBMCs or T cells enriched from blood (not recorded which). The receptors originated from a man aged 18-30 years who had recovered from COVID-19. CDR3s include the opening cysteine and the closing phenylalanine or tryptophan. Where a row states a size, it is once, few, many or the class of an expanded clone; other rows omit it.

CASRMPGQGGGSPLHF	-	TRBV19	TRBJ1-6	16
CASSTRQGFFF	once	TRBV28	TRBJ1-1	11
CASRREKNTEAFF	-	TRBV6-5	TRBJ1-1	13
CAISEPAGGRDQPQHF	-	TRBV10-3	TRBJ1-5	16
CASSILGLNTEAFF	-	TRBV19	TRBJ1-1	14
CASGMSNNSPLHF	-	TRBV19	TRBJ1-6	13
CASSSDSYSGNTIYF	-	TRBV28	TRBJ1-3	15
CASRPLTDNYGYTF	-	TRBV13	TRBJ1-2	14
CASGPQGSGLATEAFF	-	TRBV12-5	TRBJ1-1	16
CASSSIVTLGEQYF	-	TRBV28	TRBJ2-7	14
CASSFGGGTEAFF	-	TRBV12-3/TRBV12-4	TRBJ1-1	13
CASSLGRADEKLFF	-	TRBV5-5	TRBJ1-4	14
CASSPGVSGANVLTF	-	TRBV28	TRBJ2-6	15
CASSLAGGLGDTQYF	-	TRBV7-8	TRBJ2-3	15
CAWSVGGGTNEKLFF	once	TRBV30	TRBJ1-4	15
CASSIGGGNPFF	once	TRBV19	TRBJ1-4	12
CASSKAGMRGYEQYF	-	TRBV21-1	TRBJ2-7	15
CASSLGQRGIGGYTF	-	TRBV19	TRBJ1-2	15
CASSRGRASGELFF	-	TRBV7-3	TRBJ2-2	14
CSASDRGQETQYF	-	TRBV20-1	TRBJ2-5	13
CASSFEGGNQPQHF	-	TRBV7-9	TRBJ1-5	14
CASSDHRTGGGQGNLHF	-	TRBV9	TRBJ1-6	17
CASSYTSLWNTGELFF	-	TRBV6-2/TRBV6-3	TRBJ2-2	16
CASSPTSGEGEQYF	-	TRBV18	TRBJ2-7	14
CSAKQGTSGKRETQYF	-	TRBV29-1	TRBJ2-5	16
CASSELNSPLHF	-	TRBV25-1	TRBJ1-6	12
CASSFDRGPISPLHF	-	TRBV7-2	TRBJ1-6	15
CASSYLRTGSSGNTIYF	-	TRBV19	TRBJ1-3	17
CASSLLIRDSQPQHF	-	TRBV5-5	TRBJ1-5	15
CASSPGEISSYEQYF	-	TRBV4-1	TRBJ2-7	15
CASSPTTGEHSPLHF	-	TRBV7-6	TRBJ1-6	15
CASSERGEAFF	-	TRBV10-2	TRBJ1-1	11
CASSPSAGQENYGYTF	-	TRBV18	TRBJ1-2	16
CASSLRQGIIGYTF	-	TRBV3-1/TRBV3-2	TRBJ1-2	14
CASSGSSTNEKLFF	-	TRBV10-1	TRBJ1-4	14
CASSYQQTNSPLHF	-	TRBV6-5	TRBJ1-6	14
CASRIDSGISSYEQYF	-	TRBV2	TRBJ2-7	16
CATSRQGVGYTF	once	TRBV15	TRBJ1-2	12
CASSQIGGAGKLFF	-	TRBV4-1	TRBJ1-4	14
CAWTYTGTGAPGANVLTF	-	TRBV30	TRBJ2-6	18
CATSRGQGSNQPQHF	once	TRBV15	TRBJ1-5	15
CASSPLAETGTYEQYF	-	TRBV4-1	TRBJ2-7	16
CASSPSRTSGRWGEQFF	-	TRBV7-3	TRBJ2-1	17
CASSLGIIQGWESYEQYF	-	TRBV7-8	TRBJ2-7	18
CAISEKRAGGPKDGLFF	-	TRBV10-3	TRBJ2-2	17
CASGNGEHSENTEAFF	-	TRBV2	TRBJ1-1	16
CASSKAQETGTYGGYTF	-	TRBV5-5	TRBJ1-2	17
CASSVGTSSSYEQYF	-	TRBV9	TRBJ2-7	15
CSVENGQSGYTF	-	TRBV29-1	TRBJ1-2	12
CASSPLTGTPSHEQYF	-	TRBV7-9	TRBJ2-7	16
CASAFRENQPQHF	-	TRBV5-1	TRBJ1-5	13
CAISESRTDNGYTF	few	TRBV10-3	TRBJ1-2	14
CASSSSPTGEPEFF	once	TRBV7-9	TRBJ2-1	14
CASSLAGQGTGGELFF	-	TRBV5-1	TRBJ2-2	16
CASIGNLWSFGSGYTF	-	TRBV19	TRBJ1-2	16